This record looks at one T cell receptor beta chain sequence and its context. This specimen belongs to a study of T cells after somatic rescue of genetic block. Method: immunoSEQ multiplex PCR; TCRdb's copy keeps in-frame clones and lacks some. The sample has approximately 67,000 clones, about 92% seen once; the top ten hold around 3%. The source of this sequence is a man aged 40-55 years. Sequencing was done on a sample of peripheral blood mononuclear cells (PBMCs).

CDR3 nucleotides: TGTGCCAGCAGCCGGGACCTATCGGCCCACGAGCAGTACTTC. Protein product: CASSRDLSAHEQYF. The rearrangement links TRBV2 to TRBJ2-7; D possibly matches TRBD1 or TRBD2 (5 bases each). Germline CDR1 is SNHLY and CDR2 is FYNNEI. The germline V and J ends were trimmed by 6 bases and 5 bases, with 17 bases remaining between them. This CDR3 is built from 14 residues.